This TCR beta chain was documented in a study of T cell repertoires in cytomegalovirus infection. Study-wide background: Alongside well-studied HLA-B-restricted CMV epitopes, recently identified HLA-C-restricted CMV epitopes were also used.

Overall study findings and caveats: The ex vivo response was dominated by HLA-C-restricted CMV-specific TCR beta clonotypes.

This clonotype was seen a few times. Its antigen is currently unknown. One junction end disagrees with the germline gene, perhaps due to a read error. The CDR3 has 17 residues. Germline CDR1 is MNHEY and CDR2 is SVGEGT. TCRdb passed the reads through MiXCR, listing each CDR3 protein once. The sample contains 350,000 to 400,000 distinct CDR3 sequences, about 35% of which appear only once. Sequenced here: cultured PBMCs, sampled from culture after CMV antigen stimulation. The chain recombines TRBV6-2 or TRBV6-3 with TRBJ2-1; 8 positions match TRBD2. The source of this sequence is a human donor in good health (CMV status not recorded). Some clones in this sample may be carry-over from other donors' samples. CDR3 bases: TGTGCCAGCAGTCCTTCCGAGGGTAGCGGGAAGTACATTGAGCAGTTCTTC. Its protein is CASSPSEGSGKYIEQFF.